Here is one T cell receptor (beta chain) with its context. What it binds is not known. The sample comes from a study of cytomegalovirus exposure and HLA in healthy donors. Findings of the study overall: As was reported, the classifier diagnosed cytomegalovirus status with high specificity and sensitivity.

Germline V gives CDR1 PRHDT, CDR2 FYEKMQ (reference sequence). The CDR3 covers 14 residues. With V trimmed by 3 bases and J by 6 bases, 2 bases remained unmatched. Sequencing used immunoSEQ multiplex PCR; TCRdb keeps in-frame clones, though not all of them. Of some 200,000 clones listed, more than 65% were seen once; the top ten hold approximately 2.9%. Sequencing was done on a sample of PBMCs. The rearrangement uses TRBV13 and TRBJ1-4; 9 nucleotides match TRBD1. The receptor comes from a woman younger than 35 in good health and CMV-seropositive. In DNA form, the CDR3 reads TGTGCCAGCAGCTTCCGGGACAGGGATGAAAAACTGTTTTTT. It translates to CASSFRDRDEKLFF.